The source of this TCR beta chain is a study of identical twins. General observations from the study: With abundant cord blood beta clonotypes, insertions were fewer; memory repertoires showed no such pattern.

This clonotype was detected many times. The antigen is not known. A universal primer site arose from template switching, and cDNA bore unique molecular identifiers. Each CDR3 protein gets one entry after TCRdb re-called the 5' RACE reads with MiXCR. The sample includes around 290,000 distinct CDR3 sequences, 9.5% of them seen just once. Everyone who donated was a healthy Caucasian. This CDR3 comprises 14 residues. The V gene lost 6 bases and the J gene lost 0 bases, with 12 bases spanning the gap. These records were also assigned to another study, of yellow fever vaccine responses in identical twins.

The rearrangement uses TRBV12-3 or TRBV12-4 and TRBJ2-7; a possible D gene is TRBD2 (5 bases). The clonotype was recovered from a woman aged 18-29 years in good health. Sample: CD8+ T cells sorted from blood. CDR3 loop: CASSPWTGSYEQYF. In DNA form, the CDR3 reads TGTGCCAGCAGCCCCTGGACTGGCTCCTACGAGCAGTACTTC.